What follows are 10 T cell receptor beta chains derived from one specimen sequenced in a study of blood T cell repertoires in COVID-19. The repertoire was sequenced with immunoSEQ multiplex PCR; TCRdb's copy has only in-frame clones and lacks some. The repertoire includes fewer than 300,000 clones, roughly 80% of them detected once, and 4.5% to 6% sits in the top ten. The sample taken for sequencing was PBMCs or T cells enriched from blood (not recorded which). These receptors were obtained from a man in his forties who had been exposed to COVID-19.

This clone was observed a handful of times. The chain combines TRBV19 with TRBJ1-3, with D perhaps TRBD1 (5 bases). This CDR3 contains 14 residues. Trimming shortened V by 5 bases and J by 4 bases, and 12 bases separated the two germline ends. CDR1 LNHDA and CDR2 SQIVND come from the germline V gene (reference sequence). The CDR3 coding sequence is TGTGCCAGTAGTTCGGAGGGGCTAGGAAACACCATATATTTT. It specifies CASSSEGLGNTIYF.

This clone was observed a few times. The V gene is TRBV12-5, the J gene TRBJ2-7; 9 positions agree with TRBD1. Germline V gene sequence: CDR1 LGHNT, CDR2 FRNRAP. The CDR3 runs 13 residues. Losses at the gene ends were 3 bases for V and 7 bases for J; bases not matched to a gene: 4. The CDR3 here is CASGFATGGEQYF. The CDR3 DNA is TGTGCTAGTGGTTTTGCGACAGGGGGAGAGCAGTACTTC.

This chain uses TRBV10-1 with TRBJ2-3; TRBD1 matches at 7 bases. V was pared by 4 bases and J by 2 bases, with 15 bases of the junction left unmatched. The CDR3 has 18 residues. CDR1 WNHNN and CDR2 SYGVQD come from the germline V gene (reference sequence). The CDR3 protein is CASSGRLIPGTATDTQYF. The CDR3 DNA sequence: TGCGCCAGCAGTGGGAGGTTGATACCCGGGACAGCCACAGATACGCAGTATTTT.

The gene calls are TRBV6-1 and TRBJ2-1, with D possibly being TRBD2 (5 bases). The CDR3 has 15 residues. Germline V gives CDR1 MNHNS, CDR2 SASEGT. The V end was cut by 0 bases, the J end by 8 bases, with 14 bases between. This CDR3 reads CASSEARGRGDEQFF. In nucleotides, the CDR3 is TGTGCCAGCAGTGAAGCGCGTGGGAGAGGTGATGAGCAGTTCTTC.

The sample holds a few counts of this clone. CDR3 sequence (DNA): TGTGCCAGTAGGTCAGGGTCGTGGAGCACTGAAGCTTTCTTT. This sequence encodes CASRSGSWSTEAFF. This chain connects TRBV19 to TRBJ1-1, with D perhaps TRBD1 (5 bases). This CDR3 is built from 14 residues. V shed 6 bases and J shed 4 bases, with 15 bases lying between them. CDR1 is LNHDA and CDR2 is SQIVND in the germline V gene (reference sequence).

V and J are TRBV7-4 and TRBJ1-1; D not resolved. Trimming took 5 bases from V and 1 from J, leaving 8 bases between them. CDR1 is SGHVT, CDR2 SQSDAQ, per germline. The CDR3 is 13 residues long. The CDR3, as DNA: TGTGCCAGCAGCCCGGAGTGGAACACTGAAGCTTTCTTT. Translation: CASSPEWNTEAFF.

The chain has TRBV5-8 and TRBJ2-3; 10 nucleotides line up with TRBD1. Germline V CDR1 and CDR2: SGHTS, YDEGEE. V lost 7 bases, J lost 6 bases, and 8 bases stayed unmatched. There are 14 residues in the CDR3. CDR3 sequence: CASGPGQGFDTQYF. Here the CDR3 DNA reads TGTGCCAGCGGTCCGGGACAGGGGTTCGATACGCAGTATTTT.

The rearrangement links TRBV6-5 to TRBJ2-5, with a possible D match to TRBD2 (6 bases). This CDR3 contains 15 residues. Germline V gives CDR1 MNHEY, CDR2 SVGAGI. V was clipped by 7 bases and J by 2 bases, with 17 bases between them. The DNA for the CDR3 is TGTGCCAGCAAGTCGAATGTGGGGAGGCAAGAGACCCAGTACTTC. It is translated as CASKSNVGRQETQYF.

This clone showed up just once. The chain has TRBV11-2 and TRBJ2-7; 7 bases match TRBD2. V shed 1 base, J shed 4 bases, and the junction held 19 bases outside the gene matches. Germline values: CDR1 SGHAT, CDR2 FQNNGV. The CDR3 extends over 19 amino acids. The chain's CDR3 is CASSLGARPGGRASYEQYF. The CDR3 DNA follows: TGTGCCAGCAGCTTAGGGGCCCGGCCTGGTGGGAGGGCATCATACGAGCAGTACTTC.

This clone was seen more than once but under ten times. The rearrangement uses TRBV12-3 or TRBV12-4 and TRBJ2-1; D is undetermined. Trimming removed 5 bases from V and 10 bases from J, with 15 bases in between. This CDR3 contains 13 residues. The CDR3 DNA reads as TGTGCCAGCAGTCCTCGGAGAGGAGAAGAGCAGTTCTTC. It encodes CASSPRRGEEQFF.